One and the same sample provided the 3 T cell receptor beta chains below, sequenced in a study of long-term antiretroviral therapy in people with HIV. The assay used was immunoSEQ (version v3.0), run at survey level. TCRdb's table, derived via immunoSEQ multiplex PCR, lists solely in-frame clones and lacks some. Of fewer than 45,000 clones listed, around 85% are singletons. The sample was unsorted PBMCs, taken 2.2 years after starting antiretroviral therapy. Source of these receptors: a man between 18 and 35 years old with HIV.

DNA for the CDR3: TGTGCCAGCAGCGCCGGACAGGGAACCTACGAGCAGTACTTC. Amino acids: CASSAGQGTYEQYF. The chain links TRBV9 to TRBJ2-7; 8 positions agree with TRBD1. Germline CDR1 and CDR2: SGDLS and YYNGEE. This CDR3 is built from 14 residues. The ends lost 3 bases at V and 2 bases at J; junction bases unmatched: 4.

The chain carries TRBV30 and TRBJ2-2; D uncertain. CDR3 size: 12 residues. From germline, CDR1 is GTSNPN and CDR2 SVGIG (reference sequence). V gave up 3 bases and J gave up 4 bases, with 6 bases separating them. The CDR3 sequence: CAWRRSTGELFF. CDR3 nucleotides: TGTGCCTGGAGAAGAAGCACCGGGGAGCTGTTTTTT.

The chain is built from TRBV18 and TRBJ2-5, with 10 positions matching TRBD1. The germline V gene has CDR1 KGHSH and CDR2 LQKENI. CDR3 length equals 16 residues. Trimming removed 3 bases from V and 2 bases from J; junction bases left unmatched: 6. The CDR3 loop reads CASSPRGQGPQETQYF. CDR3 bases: TGTGCCAGCTCACCTCGGGGACAGGGGCCTCAAGAGACCCAGTACTTC.